This TCR beta chain originates from a study of blood T cell repertoires in COVID-19. The germline V gene encodes CDR1 LGHDT and CDR2 YNNKEL (reference sequence). The CDR3 extends over 15 amino acids. The V and J ends lost 1 base and 5 bases, in that order; junction bases with no gene match: 5. Profiled with immunoSEQ multiplex PCR; TCRdb holds only in-frame clones, not every one. The sample contains some 80,000 clones, less than 85% of which appear only once. This TCR was recovered from a woman at least 80 years old with active or convalescent COVID-19. This chain connects TRBV3-1 (or the pseudogene TRBV3-2) to TRBJ1-1, with TRBD1 matching 9 bases. Sequenced input: peripheral blood. The CDR3 region is CASSQAGTGNTEAFF. The CDR3 coding sequence is TGTGCCAGCAGCCAAGCCGGGACAGGGAATACTGAAGCTTTCTTT.